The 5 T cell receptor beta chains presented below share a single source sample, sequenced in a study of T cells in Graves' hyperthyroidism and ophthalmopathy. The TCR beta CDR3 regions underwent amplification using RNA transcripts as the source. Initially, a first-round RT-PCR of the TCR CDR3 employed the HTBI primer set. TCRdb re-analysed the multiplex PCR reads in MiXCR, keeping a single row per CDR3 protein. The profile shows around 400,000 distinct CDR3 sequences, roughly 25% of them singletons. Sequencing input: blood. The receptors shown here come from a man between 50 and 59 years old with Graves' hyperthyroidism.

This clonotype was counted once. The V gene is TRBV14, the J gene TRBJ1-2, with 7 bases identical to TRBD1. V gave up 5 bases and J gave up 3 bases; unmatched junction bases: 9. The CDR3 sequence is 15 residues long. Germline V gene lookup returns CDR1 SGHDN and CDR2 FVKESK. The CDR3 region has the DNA TGTGCCAGCAGCGGTGGGACAGCCAAAGACTATGGCTACACCTTC. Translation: CASSGGTAKDYGYTF.

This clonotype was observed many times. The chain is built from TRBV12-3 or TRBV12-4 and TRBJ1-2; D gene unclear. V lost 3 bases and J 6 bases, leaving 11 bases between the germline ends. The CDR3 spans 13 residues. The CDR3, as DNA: TGTGCCAGCAGTTTGATAGGGCGAAATGGCTACACCTTC. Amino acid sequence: CASSLIGRNGYTF.

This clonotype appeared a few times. The CDR3 DNA is TGTGCCAGCAGCTTGGGCTGGAGCTATGGCTACACCTTC. Protein product: CASSLGWSYGYTF. This chain joins TRBV5-6 and TRBJ1-2; D gene uncertain. V shed 0 bases and J shed 4 bases, with 7 bases lying between them. This CDR3 region has 13 residues. The germline V gene encodes CDR1 SGHDT and CDR2 YYEEEE.

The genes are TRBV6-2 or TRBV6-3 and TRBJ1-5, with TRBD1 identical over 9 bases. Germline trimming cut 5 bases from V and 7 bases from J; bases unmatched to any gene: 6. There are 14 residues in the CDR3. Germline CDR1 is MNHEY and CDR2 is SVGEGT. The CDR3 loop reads CASSASGTGQPQHF. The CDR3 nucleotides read TGTGCCAGCAGTGCGTCCGGGACAGGGCAGCCCCAGCATTTT.

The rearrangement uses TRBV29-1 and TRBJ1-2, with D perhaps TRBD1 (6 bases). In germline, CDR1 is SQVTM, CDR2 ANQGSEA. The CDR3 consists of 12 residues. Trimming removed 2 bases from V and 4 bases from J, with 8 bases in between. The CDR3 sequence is CSVEQGSYGYTF. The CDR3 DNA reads TGCAGCGTTGAACAGGGGAGCTATGGCTACACCTTC.